Listed here are 25 T cell receptor beta chains from one sample, sequenced in a study of PD-L1 blockade in urothelial cancer. Repertoires were generated with immunoSEQ multiplex PCR, while TCRdb's copy carries only in-frame clones and drops some. The sample lists roughly 47,000 clones, more than 65% seen once, with about 9.4% in the top ten. The time point was: pretreatment peripheral blood. The sample in question was PBMCs, obtained around atezolizumab (anti-PD-L1) treatment. Receptor source: a man in his 70s with urothelial cancer.

CDR3 bases: TGTGCCAGCAGCTTGCAAATGGGAGACAGGGGTTACACCGGGGAGCTGTTTTTT. Residues: CASSLQMGDRGYTGELFF. The V call is TRBV5-5, the J call TRBJ2-2; 8 nucleotides align to TRBD1. The CDR3 length is 18 residues. V lost 1 base to trimming and J lost 3 bases; unmatched junction nucleotides: 11. Germline V gives CDR1 SGHKS, CDR2 YYEKEE (reference sequence).

The chain is built from TRBV5-4 and TRBJ2-1; 7 positions agree with TRBD2. Per the germline V gene, CDR1 is SGHNT and CDR2 is YYREEE (reference sequence). The CDR3 loop spans 16 amino acids. V lost 2 bases and J lost 8; bases outside the gene matches: 13. The CDR3 protein is CASSFKAGVSADEQFF. Written as DNA, the CDR3 is TGTGCCAGCAGCTTCAAGGCGGGAGTTTCGGCCGATGAGCAGTTCTTC.

The chain uses TRBV5-4 and TRBJ2-3; TRBD2 agrees at 10 bases. The CDR3 is made up of 14 amino acids. Germline V lookup: CDR1 SGHNT, CDR2 YYREEE (reference sequence). Unmatched junction bases numbered 3, after V lost 4 bases and J lost 4 bases. The CDR3 protein is CASSLAGVADTQYF. The CDR3 DNA reads TGTGCCAGCAGCCTAGCGGGAGTGGCAGATACGCAGTATTTT.

The chain uses TRBV10-3 and TRBJ2-1, with TRBD1 as a possible D gene (5 bases). V lost 10 bases and J lost 3, with 13 bases in between. The CDR3 runs 13 residues. Germline CDR1 and CDR2: ENHRY and SYGVKD. In nucleotides, the CDR3 is TGTGCCACCAATTCAGGGATCTACAATGAGCAGTTCTTC. The encoded protein is CATNSGIYNEQFF.

The chain links TRBV7-2 to TRBJ2-5; D not certain. The V end was cut by 5 bases, the J end by 5 bases, with 12 bases between. The CDR3 extends over 13 amino acids. Germline V lookup: CDR1 SGHTA, CDR2 FQGNSA. The chain's CDR3 is CASSVGYGETQYF. CDR3 DNA: TGTGCCAGCAGCGTAGGGTACGGGGAGACCCAGTACTTC.

The V and J genes are TRBV27 and TRBJ2-1; perhaps TRBD2 as D (5 bases). The CDR3 covers 17 residues. The V end was cut by 5 bases, the J end by 6 bases, with 23 bases between. Germline-derived CDR1 and CDR2 are MNHEY and SMNVEV (reference sequence). The CDR3 sequence: CASSNWRSTVAGNEQFF. The CDR3 coding sequence is TGTGCCAGCAGTAACTGGAGGAGCACGGTGGCGGGCAATGAGCAGTTCTTC.

J is TRBJ1-5 and V is TRBV5-1, with TRBD1 identical over 8 bases. V gave up 2 bases and J gave up 0 bases; unmatched junction bases: 16. CDR1 and CDR2 (germline): SGHRS, YFSETQ. This CDR3 has 20 amino acids. CDR3 amino acids: CASSFHRGSQLYSSNQPQHF. In nucleotides, the CDR3 is TGCGCCAGCAGCTTTCACAGGGGGAGCCAGTTATATAGTAGCAATCAGCCCCAGCATTTT.

The chain joins TRBV5-1 to TRBJ1-2, with 7 bases fitting TRBD1. This CDR3 contains 13 residues. Germline V gene data show CDR1 as SGHRS and CDR2 as YFSETQ. Unmatched junction bases numbered 5, after V lost 6 bases and J lost 3 bases. CDR3 region: CASNVGGDYGYTF. In DNA, the CDR3 is TGCGCCAGCAACGTAGGGGGCGACTATGGCTACACCTTC.

This clone came up a few times. CDR3 DNA: TGTGCCAGCAGCTTCACTCGTATTGACTCTGGAAACACCATATATTTT. It translates to CASSFTRIDSGNTIYF. The chain is built from TRBV6-6 and TRBJ1-3; D uncertain. The CDR3 consists of 16 residues. The germline V gene has CDR1 MNHNY and CDR2 SVGAGI (reference sequence). The V gene lost 6 bases and the J gene lost 0 bases, with 15 bases spanning the gap.

The J gene is TRBJ2-7, the V gene TRBV28, with 8 bases that match TRBD2. The trim removed 5 bases at V and 1 base at J, leaving 10 bases unmatched. Germline V gene sequence: CDR1 MDHEN, CDR2 SYDVKM. The CDR3 sequence is 16 residues long. The CDR3 is CASSLKLAEGSYEQYF. The CDR3, as DNA: TGTGCCAGCAGTCTCAAACTAGCGGAGGGGTCCTACGAGCAGTACTTC.

The rearrangement joins TRBV9 to TRBJ1-4, with no clear D. The CDR3 length is 18 residues. V lost 0 bases to trimming and J lost 0 bases, with 15 bases between them. The germline CDR1 and CDR2 sequences are SGDLS and YYNGEE. The CDR3: CASSVDPTASATNEKLFF. The CDR3 nucleotides are TGTGCCAGCAGCGTAGATCCCACAGCCTCAGCAACTAATGAAAAACTGTTTTTT.

This clone was seen only a few times. V usage is TRBV28 and J usage is TRBJ1-1; TRBD1 aligns across 7 bases. V trimming: 9 bases; J trimming: 5 bases; junction bases outside the gene matches: 15. Germline V gene lookup returns CDR1 MDHEN and CDR2 SYDVKM. The CDR3 runs 15 residues. CDR3 bases: TGTGCCAGTAGACGTCCCGGGACAGTCAGGACTGAAGCTTTCTTT. Its translation: CASRRPGTVRTEAFF. The full variable domain, rest sourced from reference TRBV28 and TRBJ1-1, is DVKVTQSSRYLVKRTGEKVFLECVQDMDHENMFWYRQDPGLGLRLIYFSYDVKMKEKGDIPEGYSVSREKKERFSLILESASTNQTSMYLCASRRPGTVRTEAFFGQGTRLTVV.

The chain employs TRBV28 and TRBJ2-5, with a weak D call TRBD2 (6 bases). Germline V gene lookup returns CDR1 MDHEN and CDR2 SYDVKM. The CDR3 covers 13 residues. V was trimmed by 8 bases and J by 4 bases, leaving 14 bases between them. Written as DNA, the CDR3 is TGTGCCAGCTGTGAGGGAGGAGGAGAGACCCAGTACTTC. The encoded protein is CASCEGGGETQYF.

V usage is TRBV27 and J usage is TRBJ2-7; D gene ambiguous. V gave up 2 bases and J gave up 3 bases, with 14 bases separating them. The CDR3 contains 15 residues. Germline V CDR1 and CDR2: MNHEY, SMNVEV (reference sequence). CDR3 in amino acids: CASSLMSVTLYEQYF. As DNA, the CDR3 is TGTGCCAGCAGTTTAATGTCAGTAACCCTCTACGAGCAGTACTTC.

The rearrangement links TRBV30 to TRBJ1-2; D unresolved. The CDR3 covers 13 residues. In germline, CDR1 is GTSNPN, CDR2 SVGIG (reference sequence). V was trimmed by 2 bases and J by 4 bases, leaving 11 bases between them. CDR3: CAWSPVGLYGYTF. DNA of the CDR3: TGTGCCTGGAGTCCCGTTGGGCTCTATGGCTACACCTTC.

The chain employs TRBV4-1 and TRBJ2-1; 8 bases agree with TRBD2. The V segment lost 2 bases and the J segment 1 base; nucleotides outside the gene matches: 7. The CDR3 runs to 17 residues. Per the germline V gene, CDR1 is MGHRA and CDR2 is YSYEKL. In DNA, the CDR3 is TGCGCCAGCAGCCAACGGGGGGGGTATAAGTCCTACAATGAGCAGTTCTTC. It yields the protein CASSQRGGYKSYNEQFF.

The rearrangement joins TRBV12-5 to TRBJ1-1; 7 positions agree with TRBD1. The CDR3 runs to 14 residues. The germline V gene has CDR1 LGHNT and CDR2 FRNRAP. V trimming: 6 bases; J trimming: 1 base; junction bases outside the gene matches: 5. CDR3 in amino acids: CASGLGTANTEAFF. CDR3 bases: TGTGCTAGTGGCCTCGGGACAGCGAACACTGAAGCTTTCTTT.

This chain joins TRBV5-1 and TRBJ2-5, with D maybe TRBD2 (5 bases). Germline V gene sequence: CDR1 SGHRS, CDR2 YFSETQ. The CDR3 extends over 13 amino acids. The germline V and J ends were trimmed by 1 base and 2 bases, with 6 bases remaining between them. The DNA of the CDR3 is TGCGCCAGCAGCTTGCAGCGGCAAGAGACCCAGTACTTC. This encodes CASSLQRQETQYF.

V and J are TRBV28 and TRBJ1-2; D is perhaps TRBD1 (5 bases). V was shortened by 4 bases and J by 3 bases, with 18 bases between the two germline ends. CDR1 is MDHEN and CDR2 is SYDVKM in the germline V gene. The CDR3 covers 16 residues. CDR3 loop: CASSSVGRQSDYGYTF. CDR3 DNA sequence: TGTGCCAGCAGTTCAGTCGGACGACAGAGCGACTATGGCTACACCTTC.

The rearrangement uses TRBV10-2 and TRBJ1-4; the D gene is possibly TRBD1 (5 bases). Germline V CDR1 and CDR2: WSHSY, SAAADI. V shed 2 bases and J shed 4 bases, with 11 bases lying between them. The CDR3 totals 15 residues. The CDR3 sequence: CASSEPGGGNEKLFF. For the CDR3, the DNA is TGCGCCAGCAGTGAGCCCGGGGGGGGTAATGAAAAACTGTTTTTT.

This chain uses TRBV30 with TRBJ2-7; 7 bases align to TRBD1. CDR1 and CDR2 (germline): GTSNPN, SVGIG (reference sequence). V shed 7 bases, J shed 0 bases, and the junction held 6 bases outside the gene matches. The CDR3 has 13 amino acids. Written as DNA, the CDR3 is TGTGCCTCCTCGACAGGGAACTCCTACGAGCAGTACTTC. It yields the protein CASSTGNSYEQYF.

This sequence joins TRBV7-9 and TRBJ1-1; no definite D call. Germline V gene data show CDR1 as SEHNR and CDR2 as FQNEAQ (reference sequence). The V gene lost 2 bases and the J gene lost 3 bases, with 10 bases spanning the gap. This CDR3 has 14 residues. CDR3 sequence reads: CASSLYSIYTEAFF. The CDR3 nucleotides are TGTGCCAGCAGCTTATATAGTATCTACACTGAAGCTTTCTTT.

J is TRBJ2-1 and V is TRBV4-1; D perhaps matches TRBD2 (5 bases). Deletions cut 0 bases from V and 5 bases from J, with 17 bases between. CDR1 and CDR2 from the germline V gene are MGHRA and YSYEKL. This CDR3 spans 17 amino acids. The CDR3 DNA reads TGCGCCAGCAGCCAAGAGTTGCACACGGGATACCACAATGAGCAGTTCTTC. Translating gives CASSQELHTGYHNEQFF.

The chain has TRBV6-1 and TRBJ1-1; 9 positions match TRBD1. V lost 4 bases, J lost 5 bases, and 5 bases stayed unmatched. Germline-derived CDR1 and CDR2 are MNHNS and SASEGT. This CDR3 spans 14 amino acids. The CDR3 protein is CASSVTGGSTEAFF. CDR3 bases: TGTGCCAGCAGTGTGACAGGGGGTAGTACTGAAGCTTTCTTT.

This clone was detected only a few times. J is TRBJ1-1 and V is TRBV6-5; possibly TRBD1 for D (6 bases). The CDR3 totals 15 residues. CDR1 and CDR2 (germline): MNHEY, SVGAGI. V gave up 10 bases and J gave up 1 base, with 19 bases separating them. Here the CDR3 reads CATSFGTTGNTEAFF. CDR3 sequence (DNA): TGTGCCACTTCCTTTGGGACAACCGGGAACACTGAAGCTTTCTTT.